These T cell receptor beta chains were read from a single sample in a study of T cell responses to AZD1222 COVID-19 vaccine. Sequencing used immunoSEQ multiplex PCR; TCRdb keeps in-frame clones, though not all of them. The sample contains more than 95,000 clones, approximately 90% of which appear only once. The starting material was peripheral blood, obtained on day 0 of AZD1222 vaccination. These receptors originate from an adult in good health. Each CDR3 is given with its conserved first and last residue. A D gene is named only where the DNA matches it firmly. Clone size is given for some rows only: seen once, a few or many times, or a class if the clone is expanded.

V	length	J	size	D	CDR3	DNA
TRBV7-8	12	TRBJ2-7	.	.	CASSPKSYEQYF	TGTGCCAGCAGCCCGAAATCCTACGAGCAGTACTTC
TRBV29-1	12	TRBJ1-4	.	.	CSVETGSEKLFF	TGCAGCGTTGAAACAGGGTCTGAAAAACTGTTTTTT
TRBV7-8	13	TRBJ1-2	.	.	CASSLDPVYGYTF	TGTGCCAGCAGCTTGGACCCCGTCTATGGCTACACCTTC
TRBV19	17	TRBJ1-1	.	.	CARCHRECTSKGSEAFF	TGTGCCAGATGTCACAGGGAATGTACGTCCAAGGGTTCCGAAGCTTTCTTT
TRBV27	17	TRBJ1-6	.	.	CASSLLGLSSYNSPLHF	TGTGCCAGCAGTTTACTTGGCTTGAGCTCCTATAATTCACCCCTCCACTTT
TRBV6-5	16	TRBJ1-5	.	.	CASSYHAGPTNQPQHF	TGTGCCAGCAGTTACCACGCGGGGCCTACTAATCAGCCCCAGCATTTT
TRBV10-3	15	TRBJ1-6	.	.	CAIGQVSSYNSPLHF	TGTGCCATCGGCCAGGTCAGCTCCTATAATTCACCCCTCCACTTT
TRBV19	12	TRBJ2-7	.	TRBD1	CASRGQGYEQYF	TGTGCCAGTAGGGGACAGGGATACGAGCAGTACTTC
TRBV9	16	TRBJ2-1	.	.	CASSVGIGSGGNEQFF	TGTGCCAGCAGCGTAGGGATTGGGAGTGGGGGGAATGAGCAGTTCTTC
TRBV9	17	TRBJ2-2	.	TRBD2	CASHPRGGPGLAGELFF	TGTGCGAGCCACCCCCGGGGGGGGCCGGGTCTGGCCGGGGAGCTGTTTTTT
TRBV5-6	11	TRBJ1-2	.	.	CASSPGYGYTF	TGTGCCAGCAGCCCCGGGTATGGCTACACCTTC
TRBV29-1	14	TRBJ1-1	.	TRBD1	CSVELGQKNTEAFF	TGCAGCGTTGAGTTGGGACAGAAGAACACTGAAGCTTTCTTT
TRBV11-3	13	TRBJ1-1	.	.	CASSLEANTEAFF	TGTGCCAGCAGCTTAGAGGCGAACACTGAAGCTTTCTTT
TRBV7-3	18	TRBJ2-5	.	TRBD1	CASSLQPGTGGKRETQYF	TGTGCCAGCAGCCTACAACCCGGGACAGGGGGCAAGAGGGAGACCCAGTACTTC
TRBV3-1/TRBV3-2	14	TRBJ1-4	.	.	CASSQAGRNEKLFF	TGTGCCAGCAGCCAGGCGGGGCGAAATGAAAAACTGTTTTTT
TRBV6-5	14	TRBJ1-5	.	.	CASSPDRTDQPQHF	TGTGCCAGCAGTCCCGACAGGACTGATCAGCCCCAGCATTTT
TRBV9	13	TRBJ2-7	.	TRBD1	CASSVLGTEKQYF	TGTGCCAGCAGCGTATTGGGGACAGAAAAGCAGTACTTC
TRBV9	13	TRBJ1-5	few	.	CASSVGPYQPQHF	TGTGCCAGCAGCGTAGGCCCCTACCAGCCCCAGCATTTT
TRBV5-4	14	TRBJ1-1	.	TRBD1	CASSLQGVGTEAFF	TGTGCCAGCAGCTTGCAGGGGGTGGGCACTGAAGCTTTCTTT
TRBV9	15	TRBJ2-7	.	TRBD2	CASSSGTRSPYEQYF	TGTGCCAGCAGCTCTGGGACTAGATCTCCCTACGAGCAGTACTTC
TRBV19	14	TRBJ1-2	.	.	CASSRVGDYYGYTF	TGTGCCAGTAGTAGGGTCGGAGACTACTATGGCTACACCTTC
TRBV6-5	12	TRBJ1-1	.	.	CASKNREAEAFF	TGTGCCAGCAAAAACAGGGAGGCTGAAGCTTTCTTT
TRBV7-2	16	TRBJ2-3	.	TRBD2	CASSHRLAGGTDTQYF	TGTGCCAGCAGCCACCGACTAGCGGGGGGCACAGATACGCAGTATTTT
TRBV12-3/TRBV12-4	13	TRBJ2-1	.	TRBD1	CASSFLDREIPFF	TGTGCCAGCAGTTTTCTTGACAGGGAAATCCCGTTCTTC
TRBV7-3	17	TRBJ2-3	.	.	CASSSFSGGIHTDTQYF	TGTGCCAGCAGCTCCTTTAGTGGGGGGATACACACAGATACGCAGTATTTT
TRBV5-1	13	TRBJ2-3	.	TRBD2	CASSVGGTDTQYF	TGCGCCAGCAGTGTGGGAGGGACAGATACGCAGTATTTT
TRBV2	16	TRBJ2-3	.	TRBD2	CASRRLAGDSTDTQYF	TGTGCCAGCAGGAGACTAGCGGGGGATAGCACAGATACGCAGTATTTT
TRBV5-4	15	TRBJ2-7	.	.	CASSSRLGRGREQYF	TGTGCCAGCAGTTCTCGTTTGGGGCGGGGTCGTGAGCAGTACTTC
TRBV25-1	17	TRBJ1-5	many	.	CASSESGTQNSNQPQHF	TGTGCCAGCAGTGAATCCGGGACGCAGAATAGCAATCAGCCCCAGCATTTT
TRBV7-6	12	TRBJ1-2	.	.	CASSLVGFGYTF	TGTGCCAGCAGCTTAGTGGGTTTTGGCTACACCTTC
TRBV3-1/TRBV3-2	13	TRBJ1-1	.	.	CASSEGGITEAFF	TGTGCCAGCAGCGAGGGTGGCATCACTGAAGCTTTCTTT
TRBV4-1	14	TRBJ1-1	.	.	CASSHVGENTEAFF	TGCGCCAGCAGCCATGTCGGGGAGAACACTGAAGCTTTCTTT
TRBV7-9	14	TRBJ1-1	.	.	CASSLSTRGTEAFF	TGTGCCAGCAGCTTATCCACCAGGGGCACTGAAGCTTTCTTT
TRBV7-9	15	TRBJ2-3	.	.	CASSLLRAGTDTQYF	TGTGCCAGCAGCTTATTACGGGCCGGCACAGATACGCAGTATTTT
TRBV2	14	TRBJ1-6	few	.	CASVGRKNNSPLHF	TGTGCCAGCGTGGGACGGAAGAATAATTCACCCCTCCACTTT
TRBV27	14	TRBJ1-2	.	TRBD1	CASSHTTGFYGYTF	TGTGCCAGCAGTCATACGACAGGGTTCTATGGCTACACCTTC
TRBV12-3/TRBV12-4	13	TRBJ1-1	.	TRBD1	CASSIQGVTEAFF	TGTGCCAGCAGTATACAGGGGGTTACTGAAGCTTTCTTT
TRBV5-1	15	TRBJ1-3	.	.	CASSSREGSGNTIYF	TGCGCCAGCAGCTCACGAGAGGGGTCAGGAAACACCATATATTTT
TRBV19	11	TRBJ1-3	.	.	CASITGNTIYF	TGTGCCAGCATAACTGGAAACACCATATATTTT
TRBV14	16	TRBJ2-1	.	.	CASSQVGGNSYNEQFF	TGTGCCAGCAGCCAAGTAGGGGGTAACTCCTACAATGAGCAGTTCTTC
TRBV3-1/TRBV3-2	15	TRBJ2-5	.	.	CASSQVPSDQETQYF	TGTGCCAGCAGCCAAGTTCCCTCGGACCAAGAGACCCAGTACTTC
TRBV4-1	19	TRBJ1-1	.	.	CASSQGPGFYSSLNTEAFF	TGCGCCAGCAGCCAAGGCCCAGGGTTTTACTCCTCCTTGAACACTGAAGCTTTCTTT